The present T cell receptor (beta chain) was sequenced within a study of CD8 T cells in ankylosing spondylitis. Study observations and caveats: CD8+ disease-linked clones were present at relatively low frequencies in blood. From matched ankylosing spondylitis synovial fluid, disease-linked clones were reportedly recovered at significantly enriched levels. Earlier reports found some motif variants in synovial fluid and blood in reactive arthritis.

For this clonotype: Its antigen is as yet unknown.

Molecular-barcoded quantitative 5'-RACE produced these TCR beta libraries. From the 5' RACE reads, TCRdb called clonotypes with MiXCR, one entry per CDR3 protein. The table has under 250,000 distinct CDR3 sequences, 25% to 30% seen once. The germline V gene has CDR1 ENHRY and CDR2 SYGVKD. The CDR3 extends over 13 amino acids. With 7 bases removed from V and 2 bases from J, the gap between germline ends came to 12 bases. The sequence was obtained from a male donor with ankylosing spondylitis or in good health (not recorded which). The V call is TRBV10-3, the J call TRBJ2-7, with a tentative D call TRBD2 (6 bases). The material sequenced was blood, either unsorted or a sorted T cell fraction (not recorded which). CDR3 in DNA: TGTGCCATCACCCGGGGCGGGACCTACGAGCAGTACTTC. Its protein product is CAITRGGTYEQYF.